This T cell receptor (beta chain) was recovered during a study of Ad26.COV2.S vaccination and SARS-CoV-2 variants. With regard to this clone: Its antigen remains unidentified.

The study, taken as a whole, reports: Non-spike TCR breadth was similar in vaccine and placebo recipients. CD8+ and CD4+ T cells specific for spike reportedly responded with substantial breadth after vaccination.

The data were produced by immunoSEQ multiplex PCR, yet TCRdb's version contains in-frame clones alone and is incomplete. The sample holds about 350,000 clones, less than 90% seen once. Per the germline V gene, CDR1 is SGHTA and CDR2 is FQGTGA. This CDR3 is 14 amino acids long. Trimming removed 2 bases from V and 6 bases from J; junction bases left unmatched: 6. Treatment specified: approximately 18 received Ad26.COV2.S at low or high dose, single or two shots; roughly five received placebo; per-sample allocation not given. Day 63 after the first vaccine or placebo injection was the time point for sampling.

The rearrangement uses TRBV7-3 and TRBJ1-1; 7 bases are a match to TRBD1. This sequence was found in a person between 18 and 59 years old who received the Ad26.COV2.S COVID-19 vaccine or a placebo. The sequences come from peripheral blood, collected in a trial of Ad26.COV2.S vaccine versus placebo. The CDR3 loop reads CASSLDRAGSEAFF. CDR3 bases: TGTGCCAGCAGCTTAGACAGGGCGGGATCTGAAGCTTTCTTT. Looking up the rest from reference TRBV7-3 and TRBJ1-1 gives the full variable domain: GAGVSQTPSNKVTEKGKYVELRCDPISGHTALYWYRQSLGQGPEFLIYFQGTGAADDSGLPNDRFFAVRPEGSVSTLKIQRTERGDSAVYLCASSLDRAGSEAFFGQGTRLTVV.